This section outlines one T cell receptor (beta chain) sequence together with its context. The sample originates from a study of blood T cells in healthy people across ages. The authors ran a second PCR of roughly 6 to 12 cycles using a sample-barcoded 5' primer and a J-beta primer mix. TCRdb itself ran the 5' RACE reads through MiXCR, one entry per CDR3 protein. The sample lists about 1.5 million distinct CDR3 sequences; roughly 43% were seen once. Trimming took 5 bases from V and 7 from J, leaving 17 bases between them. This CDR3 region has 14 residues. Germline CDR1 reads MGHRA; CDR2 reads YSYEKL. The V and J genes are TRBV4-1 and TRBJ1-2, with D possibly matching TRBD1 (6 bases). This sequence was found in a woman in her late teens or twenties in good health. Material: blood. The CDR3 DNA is TGCGCCAGCAGCAACCGGGGCAGGGGAATTGGCTACACCTTC. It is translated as CASSNRGRGIGYTF.